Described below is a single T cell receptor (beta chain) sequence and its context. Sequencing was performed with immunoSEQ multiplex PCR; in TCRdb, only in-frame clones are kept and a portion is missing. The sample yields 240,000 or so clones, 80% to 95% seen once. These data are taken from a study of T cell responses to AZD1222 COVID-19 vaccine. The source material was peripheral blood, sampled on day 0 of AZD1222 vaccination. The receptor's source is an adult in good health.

As DNA, the CDR3 is TGTGCCAGCAGCCCATATCCTCGGCACTCTGGGGCCAACGTCCTGACTTTC. Protein product: CASSPYPRHSGANVLTF. The rearrangement links TRBV14 to TRBJ2-6, with no clear D. Germline loops: CDR1 SGHDN, CDR2 FVKESK. CDR3 length: 17 residues. Deletions cut 4 bases from V and 0 bases from J, with 13 bases between. Combining the CDR3 with reference TRBV14 and TRBJ2-6 gives the whole variable domain EAGVTQFPSHSVIEKGQTVTLRCDPISGHDNLYWYRRVMGKEIKFLLHFVKESKQDESGMPNNRFLAERTGGTYSTLKVQPAELEDSGVYFCASSPYPRHSGANVLTFGAGSRLTVL.